Each of the 13 T cell receptor beta chains below was sequenced from the same sample in a study of identical twins. TCRdb itself ran the 5' RACE reads through MiXCR, one entry per CDR3 protein. The sample carries more than 400,000 distinct CDR3 sequences, 12% to 15% recorded once. The data also belong to a second study, concerning yellow fever vaccine responses in identical twins.

Sequenced input: CD4+ T cells sorted from blood. These receptors were taken from a woman under 30 in good health.

The rearrangement joins TRBV6-2 or TRBV6-3 to TRBJ2-1; the match to TRBD1 covers 7 bases. In germline, CDR1 is MNHEY, CDR2 SVGEGT. Trimming cost V 5 bases and J 6 bases; bases outside gene matches: 28. The CDR3 sequence is 21 residues long. CDR3 amino acids: CASSPRRQGLIRTHNVNEQFF. CDR3 bases: TGTGCCAGCAGTCCGCGCCGACAGGGTTTAATCCGCACACACAATGTCAATGAGCAGTTCTTC.

The chain recombines TRBV3-1 with TRBJ2-4; D may be TRBD1 or TRBD2 (5 bases each). CDR1 and CDR2 (germline): LGHDT, YNNKEL (reference sequence). Deletions cut 4 bases from V and 9 bases from J, with 13 bases between. This CDR3 contains 13 residues. This CDR3 is CASSPGTSGIQYF. CDR3 nucleotides: TGTGCCAGCAGCCCCGGGACCTCCGGCATTCAGTACTTC. The complete variable domain, with remaining parts taken from reference TRBV3-1 and TRBJ2-4, reads DTAVSQTPKYLVTQMGNDKSIKCEQNLGHDTMYWYKQDSKKFLKIMFSYNNKELIINETVPNRFSPKSPDKAHLNLHINSLELGDSAVYFCASSPGTSGIQYFGAGTRLSVL.

This chain joins TRBV5-1 and TRBJ2-6, with 9 positions matching TRBD1. The trim removed 0 bases at V and 13 bases at J, leaving 5 bases unmatched. The V gene's germline CDR1 is SGHRS and CDR2 YFSETQ. The CDR3 is 14 residues long. The CDR3 is CASSLELTGGVLTF. CDR3 nucleotide sequence: TGCGCCAGCAGCTTGGAACTGACAGGGGGGGTCCTGACTTTC.

This chain connects TRBV11-2 to TRBJ2-1; 14 bases map to TRBD2. This CDR3 comprises 15 residues. Germline V gene lookup returns CDR1 SGHAT and CDR2 FQNNGV. V lost 6 bases and J lost 7; bases outside the gene matches: 5. CDR3 region: CASRTGLAGVNEQFF. The DNA for the CDR3 is TGTGCCAGCAGAACGGGACTAGCGGGAGTAAATGAGCAGTTCTTC.

The chain joins TRBV5-1 to TRBJ2-3; 10 nucleotides match TRBD2. The CDR3 totals 15 residues. Germline assignment: CDR1 SGHRS and CDR2 YFSETQ. Trimming removed 7 bases from V and 5 bases from J; junction bases left unmatched: 10. The CDR3 DNA is TGCGCCAGCCAACTAGCGGGACCTACTGGAGATACGCAGTATTTT. Translating gives CASQLAGPTGDTQYF.

The count of this clonotype is one. This chain joins TRBV4-1 and TRBJ2-1; 8 bases match TRBD1. This CDR3 contains 19 residues. V lost 4 bases to trimming and J lost 0 bases; unmatched junction nucleotides: 14. Germline CDR1 MGHRA, CDR2 YSYEKL. CDR3 region: CASSPKDRVNPISYNEQFF. The CDR3 DNA reads TGCGCCAGCAGCCCTAAGGACAGGGTTAATCCCATCTCCTACAATGAGCAGTTCTTC.

This clonotype was counted only a few times. J is TRBJ2-1 and V is TRBV28; 9 bases are a match to TRBD2. V dropped 4 bases and J dropped 5; count of bases not matched to a gene: 9. The germline V gene has CDR1 MDHEN and CDR2 SYDVKM. This CDR3 spans 16 amino acids. The CDR3 DNA reads as TGTGCCAGCAGTTCCCAATGGCGGGGGGGGAACAATGAGCAGTTCTTC. Translated, it gives CASSSQWRGGNNEQFF.

The rearrangement uses TRBV20-1 and TRBJ2-6, with D perhaps TRBD1 (6 bases). Germline V lookup: CDR1 DFQATT, CDR2 SNEGSKA (reference sequence). V lost 5 bases and J lost 2, with 10 bases in between. The CDR3 loop spans 14 amino acids. CDR3 protein: CSASGDPGANVLTF. The CDR3 DNA is TGCAGTGCTTCAGGGGACCCTGGGGCCAACGTCCTGACTTTC.

This rearrangement joins TRBV2 to TRBJ2-1; possible D gene TRBD2, 5 bases. The CDR3 is 11 amino acids. The V and J ends lost 7 bases and 10 bases respectively, with 11 bases between them. Looked up from germline, CDR1 is SNHLY and CDR2 is FYNNEI. CDR3 region: CASTAGREQFF. The CDR3 DNA reads as TGTGCCAGCACTGCGGGCCGAGAGCAGTTCTTC.

This chain joins TRBV14 and TRBJ2-7, with 7 bases that match TRBD2. V lost 2 bases to trimming and J lost 6 bases; unmatched junction nucleotides: 7. From germline, CDR1 is SGHDN and CDR2 FVKESK. This CDR3 has 14 residues. CDR3 sequence: CASSQQSGIGEQYF. The CDR3 bases are TGTGCCAGCAGCCAACAGAGCGGGATTGGCGAGCAGTACTTC.

In its sample, this clonotype was seen a few times. The chain has TRBV28 and TRBJ1-6; D call uncertain. The V gene's germline CDR1 is MDHEN and CDR2 SYDVKM. This CDR3 has 14 amino acids. Trimming took 7 bases from V and 5 from J, leaving 12 bases between them. CDR3 nucleotides: TGTGCCAGCACCCCGGGCCGAAATAATTCACCCCTCCACTTT. It codes for CASTPGRNNSPLHF.

The chain recombines TRBV28 with TRBJ2-1, with 12 bases lining up with TRBD2. The CDR3 sequence is 16 residues long. J gave up 7 bases and V 3 bases, and 7 bases lay outside the gene matches. The germline V gene encodes CDR1 MDHEN and CDR2 SYDVKM. The CDR3 sequence is CASSFSSGGARNEQFF. DNA of the CDR3: TGTGCCAGCAGTTTCTCTAGCGGGGGGGCGAGGAATGAGCAGTTCTTC.

The CDR3 coding sequence is TGTGCCAGCAGTACTAGCGGGGTCCCTCCCCCAGATACGCAGTATTTT. It translates to CASSTSGVPPPDTQYF. V gene TRBV7-9 combines with J gene TRBJ2-3; 10 bases agree with TRBD2. Germline V CDR1 and CDR2: SEHNR, FQNEAQ (reference sequence). The CDR3 loop spans 16 amino acids. The ends lost 6 bases at V and 4 bases at J; junction bases unmatched: 10.